A selection of T cell receptor beta chains follows, all from one sample in a study of technical replicates of blood from a few donors. Some clones are missing from TCRdb's copy, which holds only in-frame ones; the method was immunoSEQ multiplex PCR. This sample yields tens of thousands of clones, of which roughly 91% are seen a single time; 0.37% belongs to the top ten. The sample taken for sequencing was T cells isolated from PBMCs. Receptors were obtained from a human donor in good health. Some clones in this sample may be carry-over from other donors' samples. Each CDR3 is given with its conserved first and last residue. D genes are given only for firm matches. The listing skips clone size in some rows; elsewhere it reads once, few, many or a size class.

J: TRBJ2-3
D: .
V: TRBV6-1
length: 14
size: .
DNA: TGTGCCAGCAGTGAAACAGGGCCCCGTGATACGCAGTATTTT
CDR3: CASSETGPRDTQYF

J: TRBJ1-2
D: .
V: TRBV19
length: 13
size: .
DNA: TGTGCCAGTAGTAACGCAGCTAACTATGGCTACACCTTC
CDR3: CASSNAANYGYTF

J: TRBJ1-1
D: TRBD1
V: TRBV19
length: 14
size: .
DNA: TGTGCCAGCGTCCGCGACAGGGGTCAAGGAGAAGCTTTCTTT
CDR3: CASVRDRGQGEAFF

J: TRBJ2-2
D: TRBD2
V: TRBV6-6
length: 15
size: .
DNA: TGTGCCAGCAGTTACCGACTAGCGGGAAGCGGGGAGCTGTTTTTT
CDR3: CASSYRLAGSGELFF

J: TRBJ1-2
D: TRBD1
V: TRBV6-6
length: 14
size: .
DNA: TGTGCCAGCAGTCAACGACAGGGGCGGGATGGCTACACCTTC
CDR3: CASSQRQGRDGYTF

J: TRBJ2-7
D: TRBD1
V: TRBV5-6
length: 13
size: .
DNA: TGTGCCAGCAGAGAACAGGGGCGGTACGAGCAGTACTTC
CDR3: CASREQGRYEQYF

J: TRBJ2-3
D: TRBD2
V: TRBV5-1
length: 19
size: .
DNA: TGCGCCAGCAGCTTGGAACCTAGCGGGAGGGCTTGGAGTACAGATACGCAGTATTTT
CDR3: CASSLEPSGRAWSTDTQYF

J: TRBJ2-7
D: .
V: TRBV19
length: 14
size: .
DNA: TGTGCCAGTAGCCTAAATCCTTTAACCTACGAGCAGTACTTC
CDR3: CASSLNPLTYEQYF

J: TRBJ2-1
D: TRBD2
V: TRBV11-2
length: 16
size: .
DNA: TGTGCCAGCAGCCCAGGACTAGCGGGATTTGGGGCGGAGCAGTTCTTC
CDR3: CASSPGLAGFGAEQFF

J: TRBJ1-1
D: TRBD1
V: TRBV28
length: 16
size: .
DNA: TGTGCCAGCAGTCCCGCCTTCGACAGGGGTAACACTGAAGCTTTCTTT
CDR3: CASSPAFDRGNTEAFF

J: TRBJ2-1
D: TRBD1
V: TRBV25-1
length: 15
size: .
DNA: TGTGCCAGCAGGTCGGACAGGGGGGGGTACAATGAGCAGTTCTTC
CDR3: CASRSDRGGYNEQFF

J: TRBJ1-2
D: .
V: TRBV30
length: 14
size: few
DNA: TGTGCCTGGAGTGTAGGTAGGGGGATTTATGGCTACACCTTC
CDR3: CAWSVGRGIYGYTF

J: TRBJ1-4
D: TRBD1
V: TRBV7-9
length: 14
size: .
DNA: TGTGCCAGCAGCCCACAGGGGGGGTTCCGAAAACTGTTTTTT
CDR3: CASSPQGGFRKLFF

J: TRBJ1-4
D: .
V: TRBV10-3
length: 15
size: .
DNA: TGTGCCATCAGTGAGTCAATATCAACTAATGAAAAACTGTTTTTT
CDR3: CAISESISTNEKLFF

J: TRBJ1-1
D: .
V: TRBV28
length: 14
size: once
DNA: TGTGCCAGCAGTTATCCCGTCCTGAACACTGAAGCTTTCTTT
CDR3: CASSYPVLNTEAFF

J: TRBJ1-1
D: TRBD1
V: TRBV5-1
length: 16
size: .
DNA: TGCGCCAGCGGAGGGACAGAGGGCCTGGGGAACACTGAAGCTTTCTTT
CDR3: CASGGTEGLGNTEAFF

J: TRBJ1-2
D: TRBD1
V: TRBV10-1
length: 13
size: .
DNA: TGCGCCAGCAGCTTACAGGGGTCCTATGGCTACACCTTC
CDR3: CASSLQGSYGYTF

J: TRBJ2-1
D: .
V: TRBV4-1
length: 15
size: .
DNA: TGCGCCAGCAGCCAAGGTAGGGGCTTCTACAATGAGCAGTTCTTC
CDR3: CASSQGRGFYNEQFF

J: TRBJ1-2
D: .
V: TRBV9
length: 15
size: .
DNA: TGTGCCAGCAGCAAAAGCGGGGAGCCGGGCGTGGGCTACACCTTC
CDR3: CASSKSGEPGVGYTF

J: TRBJ2-7
D: .
V: TRBV18
length: 13
size: .
DNA: TGTGCCAGCTCACCCTTGGGCAGGTACGAGCAGTACTTC
CDR3: CASSPLGRYEQYF

J: TRBJ1-4
D: TRBD1
V: TRBV7-9
length: 15
size: few
DNA: TGTGCCAGCAGCCTCCTGGGACAGACTAATGAAAAACTGTTTTTT
CDR3: CASSLLGQTNEKLFF